The entry that follows covers one T cell receptor (beta chain) sequence. The data were obtained in a study of shared clonotypes between healthy human individuals. Sequencing was performed with immunoSEQ multiplex PCR; in TCRdb, only in-frame clones are kept and a portion is missing. The sample carries 2 million to 3 million clones, 80% to 95% recorded once. The sample comprised naive CD4+ T cells from PBMCs. The subset was: CD45RA+ positively selected. This sequence was found in a young man in good health. Some clones in this sample may be carry-over from other donors' samples.

CDR3: CASRNRVGGNQPQHF. The CDR3, as DNA: TGTGCCAGCAGGAACCGGGTTGGCGGAAATCAGCCCCAGCATTTT. This chain connects TRBV27 to TRBJ1-5; D unresolved. The CDR3 runs to 15 residues. The germline gives CDR1 MNHEY, CDR2 SMNVEV (reference sequence). V lost 6 bases to trimming and J lost 4 bases, with 16 bases between them.